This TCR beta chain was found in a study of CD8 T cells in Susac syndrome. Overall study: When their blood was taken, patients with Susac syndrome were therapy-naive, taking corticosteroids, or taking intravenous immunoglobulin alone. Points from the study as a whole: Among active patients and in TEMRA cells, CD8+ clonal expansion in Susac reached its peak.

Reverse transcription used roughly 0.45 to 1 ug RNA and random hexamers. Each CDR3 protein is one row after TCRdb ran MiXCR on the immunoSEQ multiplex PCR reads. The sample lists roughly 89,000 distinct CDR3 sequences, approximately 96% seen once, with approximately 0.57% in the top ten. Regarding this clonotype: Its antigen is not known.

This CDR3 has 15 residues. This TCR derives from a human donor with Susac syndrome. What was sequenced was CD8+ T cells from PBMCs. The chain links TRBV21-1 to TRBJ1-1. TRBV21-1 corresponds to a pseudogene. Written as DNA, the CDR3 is TGTGCCAGCAGCACTTTGACAGCGGGGAACACTGAAGCTTTCTTT. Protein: CASSTLTAGNTEAFF.